Shown below are 21 T cell receptor beta chains from a single sample sequenced in a study of blood T cells in healthy people across ages. Through a sample-barcoded 5' primer and a J-beta primer mix, a second PCR was run for about 6 to 11 cycles. A single record per CDR3 protein comes from TCRdb applying MiXCR to the 5' RACE reads. Among fewer than 900,000 distinct CDR3 sequences, 36% were seen once, and the ten largest hold 10% to 15%. The sequenced material came from blood. The receptors stem from a man in his late teens or twenties in good health.

This chain links TRBV12-3 or TRBV12-4 with TRBJ1-3; D ambiguous. CDR3 length equals 14 residues. V was trimmed by 8 bases and J by 0 bases, leaving 11 bases between them. DNA for the CDR3: TGTGCCAGCGTACATAGTACCTCTGGAAACACCATATATTTT. As protein: CASVHSTSGNTIYF.

This clonotype was observed at least ten times. The junction and the germline gene differ at one end; a read error may be behind it. This chain connects TRBV5-1 to TRBJ2-1; 8 nucleotides line up with TRBD1. This CDR3 comprises 13 residues. Germline CDR1 and CDR2: SGHRS and YFSETQ. The CDR3 nucleotides read TGTGCCAGCAGTTTCACAGGGGGCAATGAGCAGTTCTTC. Translated: CASSFTGGNEQFF.

V gene TRBV30 combines with J gene TRBJ2-5; D is undetermined. V lost 1 base and J lost 5, with 5 bases in between. The CDR3 totals 11 residues. Per germline, CDR1 GTSNPN and CDR2 SVGIG (reference sequence). CDR3 sequence reads: CAWSEVETQYF. The CDR3 DNA reads as TGTGCCTGGAGTGAAGTTGAGACCCAGTACTTC.

The CDR3 is CAGQARFLFF. Written as DNA, the CDR3 is TGTGCCGGCCAAGCACGGTTCTTGTTTTTT. The chain recombines TRBV2 with TRBJ1-4; no firm D call. CDR3 length: 10 amino acids. V was trimmed by 11 bases and J by 15 bases, leaving 16 bases between them. The germline gives CDR1 SNHLY, CDR2 FYNNEI. The entire variable domain, with the rest obtained from reference TRBV2 and TRBJ1-4, is as follows: EPEVTQTPSHQVTQMGQEVILRCVPISNHLYFYWYRQILGQKVEFLVSFYNNEISEKSEIFDDQFSVERPDGSNFTLKIRSTKLEDSAMYFCAGQARFLFFGSGTQLSVL.

This clonotype was seen only a few times. V gene TRBV5-1 combines with J gene TRBJ2-3; D perhaps matches TRBD1 (6 bases). Germline V lookup: CDR1 SGHRS, CDR2 YFSETQ. V was trimmed by 4 bases and J by 3 bases, leaving 15 bases between them. This CDR3 spans 15 amino acids. The DNA for the CDR3 is TGCGCCAGCAGCACCGGCCTCAGGGGTACAGATACGCAGTATTTT. Translation: CASSTGLRGTDTQYF.

Notes on this clonotype: With a much larger clone just one base away, this may be a read error. The V call is TRBV12-3 or TRBV12-4, the J call TRBJ2-3; D gene uncertain. The CDR3 runs to 14 residues. V lost 5 bases and J lost 5, with 14 bases in between. DNA of the CDR3: TGTGCCAGCAGTCCCGGGTTCACTGGAGATACGCAGTATTTT. Translating it yields CASSPGFTGDTQYF.

The chain couples TRBV12-3 or TRBV12-4 to TRBJ2-1; D gene uncertain. The J call may be mistaken, given a closer DNA end match to TRBJ2-7. This CDR3 comprises 10 residues. The CDR3 coding sequence is TGTGCCAGCGAGAACAATGAGCAGTACTTC. The encoded protein is CASENNEQYF.

V gene TRBV12-3 or TRBV12-4 combines with J gene TRBJ2-6; 7 bases fit TRBD2. This CDR3 has 19 residues. Trimming cost V 7 bases and J 0 bases; bases outside gene matches: 15. The CDR3 protein is CASILLAGTISSGANVLTF. CDR3 DNA: TGTGCCAGCATTCTCCTCGCGGGGACTATCAGCTCTGGGGCCAACGTCCTGACTTTC.

This rearrangement joins TRBV6-5 to TRBJ2-3; D is perhaps TRBD1 (6 bases). Germline lookup yields CDR1 MNHEY and CDR2 SVGAGI. The CDR3 extends over 14 amino acids. V lost 5 bases, J lost 2 bases, and 11 bases lay in between. CDR3 in DNA: TGTGCCAGCAGTACCGGACAGCACACAGATACGCAGTATTTT. Its protein is CASSTGQHTDTQYF.

This clonotype has at least ten counts. The chain links TRBV5-5 to TRBJ2-4; 7 bases map to TRBD1. The CDR3 extends over 16 amino acids. Per germline, CDR1 SGHKS and CDR2 YYEKEE (reference sequence). J was trimmed by 8 bases and V by 4 bases; bases with no gene match: 15. CDR3 in amino acids: CASSPTPDRVSDIQYF. CDR3 coding DNA: TGTGCCAGCAGCCCCACCCCTGACAGGGTCTCAGACATTCAGTACTTC.

The V gene is TRBV6-1, the J gene TRBJ2-2; the D gene is possibly TRBD1 (6 bases). This CDR3 comprises 15 residues. Germline-derived CDR1 and CDR2 are MNHNS and SASEGT. Trimming pared 5 bases from V and 0 bases from J, leaving 10 bases between. CDR3 DNA: TGTGCCAGCAGTAGACAGGACCCGAACACCGGGGAGCTGTTTTTT. It is translated as CASSRQDPNTGELFF.

This chain links TRBV7-8 with TRBJ1-1, with 11 nucleotides matching TRBD1. Germline assignment: CDR1 SGHVS and CDR2 FQNEAQ. Germline trimming cut 4 bases from V and 3 bases from J; bases unmatched to any gene: 10. This CDR3 spans 17 amino acids. The CDR3: CASSWRTGGAPYTEAFF. CDR3 in DNA: TGTGCCAGCAGCTGGAGGACAGGGGGCGCCCCCTACACTGAAGCTTTCTTT.

This clonotype was observed a handful of times. This chain joins TRBV29-1 and TRBJ2-5; D call uncertain. The DNA matches TRBJ2-7 better at its end, which makes the J call doubtful. Germline V gives CDR1 SQVTM, CDR2 ANQGSEA. This CDR3 contains 10 residues. CDR3 coding DNA: TGCAGCGTTGAAGGAGACGAGCAGTACTTC. It encodes CSVEGDEQYF.

A few counts support this clonotype. The genes are TRBV9 and TRBJ2-5; 9 positions agree with TRBD1. This CDR3 contains 14 residues. CDR1 SGDLS and CDR2 YYNGEE come from the germline V gene. Unmatched junction bases numbered 6, after V lost 5 bases and J lost 4 bases. CDR3 sequence: CASSAQGAGETQYF. The CDR3 coding sequence is TGTGCCAGCAGTGCACAGGGGGCGGGAGAGACCCAGTACTTC.

Ten or more counts support this clonotype. The rearrangement links TRBV5-1 to TRBJ2-1; D is uncertain. Germline V lookup: CDR1 SGHRS, CDR2 YFSETQ. Trimming stripped 4 bases from V and 5 bases from J, with 7 bases between. This CDR3 is 12 amino acids long. CDR3: CASSPLNNEQFF. For the CDR3, the DNA is TGCGCCAGCAGCCCATTGAACAATGAGCAGTTCTTC. Complete variable domain (other parts from reference TRBV5-1 and TRBJ2-1): KAGVTQTPRYLIKTRGQQVTLSCSPISGHRSVSWYQQTPGQGLQFLFEYFSETQRNKGNFPGRFSGRQFSNSRSEMNVSTLELGDSALYLCASSPLNNEQFFGPGTRLTVL.

This clonotype was found a few times. The J gene is TRBJ1-2, the V gene TRBV27; 9 positions match TRBD1. Germline CDR1 MNHEY, CDR2 SMNVEV (reference sequence). The ends lost 3 bases at V and 1 base at J; junction bases unmatched: 9. The CDR3 has 17 amino acids. The DNA of the CDR3 is TGTGCCAGCAGTTTCCGGGACAGGGCGAAATTTAACTATGGCTACACCTTC. Translation gives CASSFRDRAKFNYGYTF.

This chain uses TRBV5-6 with TRBJ1-1; no firm D call. The germline V gene has CDR1 SGHDT and CDR2 YYEEEE. Trimming cost V 4 bases and J 6 bases, with 13 bases left between them. The CDR3 has 13 amino acids. CDR3 loop: CASSVVAGAEAFF. In nucleotides, the CDR3 is TGTGCCAGCAGCGTGGTTGCCGGGGCTGAAGCTTTCTTT.

The sample holds a few counts of this clonotype. The V call is TRBV7-2, the J call TRBJ1-5; possibly TRBD1 for D (6 bases). Trimming removed 1 base at V and 7 bases at J, with 17 bases between. The CDR3 runs 16 residues. CDR1 and CDR2 from the germline V gene are SGHTA and FQGNSA. The CDR3 nucleotides read TGTGCCAGCAGCTTAGTTCGGGGGGCGGACAGACAGCCCCAGCATTTT. The encoded protein is CASSLVRGADRQPQHF.

This clonotype has more than one count but fewer than ten. This chain joins TRBV10-3 and TRBJ1-1, with 7 bases lining up with TRBD1. J was trimmed by 3 bases and V by 4 bases; bases with no gene match: 5. Germline loops: CDR1 ENHRY, CDR2 SYGVKD. The CDR3 covers 14 residues. As DNA, the CDR3 is TGTGCCATCAGTGTGGCAGGGGGGGACACTGAAGCTTTCTTT. This codes for CAISVAGGDTEAFF.

A note on this clonotype: The junction and the germline gene differ at one end; a read error may be behind it. V is TRBV2 and J is TRBJ2-5; D unresolved. The V gene's germline CDR1 is SNHLY and CDR2 FYNNEI. CDR3 length: 15 residues. The CDR3, as DNA: TGTGTCAGCAGTGAAAGTGTTGGCGGTCAAGAGACCCAGTACTTC. Translating gives CVSSESVGGQETQYF.

This chain connects TRBV6-5 to TRBJ2-3, with D maybe TRBD2 (5 bases). The CDR3 totals 16 residues. Trimming pared 0 bases from V and 0 bases from J, leaving 10 bases between. The germline V gene has CDR1 MNHEY and CDR2 SVGAGI. CDR3 sequence (DNA): TGTGCCAGCAGTTACTCATCCGGGATTAGCACAGATACGCAGTATTTT. This sequence encodes CASSYSSGISTDTQYF.